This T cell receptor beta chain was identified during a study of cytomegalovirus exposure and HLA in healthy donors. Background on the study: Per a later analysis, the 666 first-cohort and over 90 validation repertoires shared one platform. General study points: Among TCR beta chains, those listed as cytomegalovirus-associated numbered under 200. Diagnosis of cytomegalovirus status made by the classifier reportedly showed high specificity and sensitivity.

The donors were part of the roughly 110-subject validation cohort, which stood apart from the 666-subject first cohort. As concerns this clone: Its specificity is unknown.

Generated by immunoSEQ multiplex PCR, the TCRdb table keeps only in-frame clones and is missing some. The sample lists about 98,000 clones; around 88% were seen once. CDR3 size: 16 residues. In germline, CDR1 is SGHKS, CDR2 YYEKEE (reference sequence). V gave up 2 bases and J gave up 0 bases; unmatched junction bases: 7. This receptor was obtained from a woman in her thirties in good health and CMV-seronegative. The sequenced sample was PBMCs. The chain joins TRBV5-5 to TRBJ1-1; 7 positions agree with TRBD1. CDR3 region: CASSLLGGYLNTEAFF. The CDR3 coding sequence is TGTGCCAGCAGCTTATTAGGGGGCTATCTGAACACTGAAGCTTTCTTT.